A single sample is the source of the 14 T cell receptor beta chains below, sequenced in a study of CD8 T cell repertoires and HIV-1 epitope variants. Data came from immunoSEQ multiplex PCR; TCRdb stores just in-frame clones and leaves some out. Counted here are 95,000 or so clones, roughly 81% occurring once; the ten biggest clones make up 20% to 30%. Sequencing was performed on uncultured baseline CD8+ T cells from peripheral blood mononuclear cells (PBMCs). These receptor sequences come from a male donor with HIV.

The chain carries TRBV18 and TRBJ2-7; D may be TRBD1 (5 bases). The CDR3 is 16 amino acids. The germline V and J ends were trimmed by 0 bases and 0 bases, with 12 bases remaining between them. Germline CDR1 KGHSH, CDR2 LQKENI. CDR3 nucleotide sequence: TGTGCCAGCTCACCACCTTTGGCAGGGCCCTCCTACGAGCAGTACTTC. Amino acid sequence: CASSPPLAGPSYEQYF.

The chain combines TRBV13 with TRBJ2-7; TRBD2 matches at 7 bases. The junction had 1 base not matched to a gene; V was cut back by 3 bases and J by 2 bases. CDR3 length: 13 amino acids. CDR1 is PRHDT and CDR2 is FYEKMQ in the germline V gene (reference sequence). The CDR3 reads CASSLLAAYEQYF. Written as DNA, the CDR3 is TGTGCCAGCAGCTTGCTAGCGGCCTACGAGCAGTACTTC. Looking up the rest from reference TRBV13 and TRBJ2-7 gives the full variable domain: AAGVIQSPRHLIKEKRETATLKCYPIPRHDTVYWYQQGPGQDPQFLISFYEKMQSDKGSIPDRFSAQQFSDYHSELNMSSLELGDSALYFCASSLLAAYEQYFGPGTRLTVT.

The chain carries TRBV5-1 and TRBJ2-1; D not resolved. This CDR3 is built from 17 residues. Germline V gene data show CDR1 as SGHRS and CDR2 as YFSETQ. The V end lost 5 bases, the J end lost 0 bases, and 18 bases lay between the germline ends. This CDR3 is CASSFYPGLSSYNEQFF. For the CDR3, the DNA is TGCGCCAGCAGTTTCTACCCGGGCCTAAGCTCCTACAATGAGCAGTTCTTC.

The V and J genes are TRBV5-1 and TRBJ2-5; 11 nucleotides align to TRBD2. Unmatched junction bases numbered 1, after V lost 6 bases and J lost 3 bases. Looked up from germline, CDR1 is SGHRS and CDR2 is YFSETQ. The CDR3 length is 13 residues. CDR3 amino acids: CASKLAGEETQYF. The CDR3 DNA reads TGCGCCAGCAAACTAGCGGGAGAAGAGACCCAGTACTTC.

The rearrangement joins TRBV7-9 to TRBJ2-1; 7 bases line up with TRBD2. J gave up 6 bases and V 3 bases, and 8 bases lay outside the gene matches. In germline, CDR1 is SEHNR, CDR2 FQNEAQ (reference sequence). The CDR3 has 15 amino acids. The CDR3 region is CASSLTAGEGNEQFF. CDR3 sequence (DNA): TGTGCCAGCAGCTTGACGGCCGGGGAGGGCAATGAGCAGTTCTTC. The full variable domain, completed using reference TRBV7-9 and TRBJ2-1, is DTGVSQNPRHKITKRGQNVTFRCDPISEHNRLYWYRQTLGQGPEFLTYFQNEAQLEKSRLLSDRFSAERPKGSFSTLEIQRTEQGDSAMYLCASSLTAGEGNEQFFGPGTRLTVL.

The rearrangement joins TRBV28 to TRBJ2-3, with a tentative D call TRBD2 (6 bases). The CDR3 runs to 16 residues. V was shortened by 7 bases and J by 0 bases, with 17 bases between the two germline ends. Germline values: CDR1 MDHEN, CDR2 SYDVKM. CDR3 bases: TGTGCCAGCACCCTCGGAGGGGTGACGAGCACAGATACGCAGTATTTT. As protein: CASTLGGVTSTDTQYF.

The rearrangement joins TRBV5-1 to TRBJ2-3, with 7 bases aligning to TRBD2. V shed 1 base and J 4 bases; nucleotides not matched to a gene: 6. From germline, CDR1 is SGHRS and CDR2 YFSETQ. The CDR3 consists of 15 residues. This CDR3 reads CASSLYGGSADTQYF. The CDR3 DNA reads TGCGCCAGCAGCTTGTATGGCGGGAGTGCAGATACGCAGTATTTT.

This clone appeared a single time. The J gene is TRBJ1-2, the V gene TRBV30, with 8 bases fitting TRBD1. The CDR3 loop spans 15 amino acids. The germline V gene encodes CDR1 GTSNPN and CDR2 SVGIG (reference sequence). After removal of 4 bases from V and 4 bases from J, the junction contained 11 bases not matched to a gene. The CDR3, as DNA: TGTGCCTGGATGGGACGTGGGGGACAGGTCTATGGCTACACCTTC. Protein: CAWMGRGGQVYGYTF.

V usage is TRBV27 and J usage is TRBJ2-7; tentatively, D is TRBD2 (6 bases). V was clipped by 5 bases and J by 0 bases, with 14 bases between them. Germline CDR1 reads MNHEY; CDR2 reads SMNVEV (reference sequence). The CDR3 is 15 amino acids. For the CDR3, the DNA is TGTGCCAGCAGTCTACTAGCCGGGGACTCCTACGAGCAGTACTTC. As protein: CASSLLAGDSYEQYF.

The J gene is TRBJ2-5, the V gene TRBV6-5; 9 bases are a match to TRBD1. In germline, CDR1 is MNHEY, CDR2 SVGAGI. The junction had 5 bases not matched to a gene; V was cut back by 1 base and J by 5 bases. CDR3 length equals 15 residues. CDR3 nucleotide sequence: TGTGCCAGCAGTTACTGGGGACAGGGATCGGAGACCCAGTACTTC. Translating gives CASSYWGQGSETQYF.

This clone was seen a handful of times. The V and J genes are TRBV5-4 and TRBJ1-6, with D hard to call. This CDR3 has 15 residues. The germline CDR1 and CDR2 sequences are SGHNT and YYREEE (reference sequence). V lost 0 bases and J lost 7, with 11 bases in between. The CDR3 region is CASSLGGVGNSPLHF. CDR3 nucleotide sequence: TGTGCCAGCAGCTTGGGGGGAGTGGGCAATTCACCCCTCCACTTT.

The CDR3 sequence: CSVHRGEETQYF. The CDR3 DNA reads as TGCAGCGTCCACAGGGGCGAGGAGACCCAGTACTTC. The chain is built from TRBV29-1 and TRBJ2-5; 7 nucleotides match TRBD1. Germline CDR1 SQVTM, CDR2 ANQGSEA. J lost 5 bases, V lost 6 bases, and 6 bases had no gene match. The CDR3 has 12 amino acids.

The rearrangement links TRBV5-4 to TRBJ2-1; D is uncertain. Trimming took 1 base from V and 14 from J, leaving 13 bases between them. This CDR3 is built from 12 residues. Per germline, CDR1 SGHNT and CDR2 YYREEE (reference sequence). The CDR3 DNA is TGTGCCAGCAGCTTGAGGCCGAACCAGGAGTTCTTC. It yields the protein CASSLRPNQEFF.

This clone was detected a few times. Here the CDR3 DNA reads TGCGCCAGCAGCGGGAGCGGGGCAAGATACAATGAGCAGTTCTTC. It specifies CASSGSGARYNEQFF. The chain combines TRBV5-1 with TRBJ2-1; 7 bases agree with TRBD2. Looked up from germline, CDR1 is SGHRS and CDR2 is YFSETQ. The CDR3 spans 15 residues. Trimming cost V 4 bases and J 4 bases; bases outside gene matches: 8.